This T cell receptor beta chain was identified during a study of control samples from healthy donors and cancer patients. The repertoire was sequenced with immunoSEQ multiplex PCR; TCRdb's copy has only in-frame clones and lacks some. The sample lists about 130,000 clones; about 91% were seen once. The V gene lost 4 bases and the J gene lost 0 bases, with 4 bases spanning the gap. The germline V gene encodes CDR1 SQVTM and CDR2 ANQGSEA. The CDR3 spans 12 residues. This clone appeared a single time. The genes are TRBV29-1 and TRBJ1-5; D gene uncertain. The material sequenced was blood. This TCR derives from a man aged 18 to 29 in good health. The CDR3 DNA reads TGCAGCGTTGGGAATAGCAATCAGCCCCAGCATTTT. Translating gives CSVGNSNQPQHF.